These 15 T cell receptor beta chains came from one sample sequenced in a study of vaccination and CD4 T cells after COVID-19. Treatment meaning: approximately nine-day PBMC culture with coronavirus spike peptide pools or control peptides (ViraFEST assay). Antigens for these TCRs are unknown. At the Johns Hopkins FTIC core, DNA taken from cultured CD4+ T cells was sequenced by way of the Oncomine TCR Beta short-read assay. Via MiXCR, TCRdb re-called the PCR reads, giving one row per CDR3 protein. The repertoire consists of approximately 17,000 distinct CDR3 sequences, with roughly 60% occurring once and the leading ten covering 11%. Sequencing was done on a sample of CD4+ T cells from blood, cultured in vitro. The receptor set was obtained from a human donor who had recovered from COVID-19.

The chain carries TRBV10-1 and TRBJ1-2; unclear D gene. Germline V gene lookup returns CDR1 WNHNN and CDR2 SYGVQD (reference sequence). V lost 2 bases to trimming and J lost 3 bases, with 7 bases between them. CDR3 length: 13 residues. The CDR3 sequence: CASSEDPYYGYTF. The CDR3 DNA follows: TGCGCCAGCAGTGAGGACCCCTACTATGGCTACACCTTC.

This clonotype showed up just a few times. The chain is built from TRBV7-2 and TRBJ2-7; 8 nucleotides match TRBD2. Per the germline V gene, CDR1 is SGHTA and CDR2 is FQGNSA. There are 14 residues in the CDR3. After removal of 5 bases from V and 6 bases from J, the junction contained 9 bases not matched to a gene. The CDR3, as DNA: TGTGCCAGCAGCCAGGCGTGGACTAGCCGCGAGCAGTACTTC. This translates into CASSQAWTSREQYF.

DNA for the CDR3: TGTGCCATCAGTGAGCACGGGGGGCCGAACGGGGAGCTGTTTTTT. Amino acid sequence: CAISEHGGPNGELFF. This chain joins TRBV10-3 and TRBJ2-2; D is possibly TRBD2 (7 bases). The CDR3 loop spans 15 amino acids. Germline V lookup: CDR1 ENHRY, CDR2 SYGVKD. V was shortened by 2 bases and J by 7 bases, with 14 bases between the two germline ends.

The CDR3 spells CASSPGPTGTPQETQYF. The DNA for the CDR3 is TGTGCCAGCAGCCCGGGGCCAACGGGGACCCCGCAAGAGACCCAGTACTTC. The rearrangement joins TRBV5-4 to TRBJ2-5, with D possibly called TRBD1 or TRBD2 (5 bases each). Germline V gives CDR1 SGHNT, CDR2 YYREEE (reference sequence). V was cut by 4 bases and J by 2 bases, with 21 bases left in between. The CDR3 extends over 17 amino acids.

This rearrangement joins TRBV28 to TRBJ1-1, with D perhaps TRBD1 (6 bases). Looked up from germline, CDR1 is MDHEN and CDR2 is SYDVKM. Deletions cut 3 bases from V and 1 base from J, with 15 bases between. The CDR3 consists of 16 residues. The CDR3 loop is CASSFGWGRENTEAFF. CDR3 bases: TGTGCCAGCAGTTTTGGATGGGGGCGCGAGAACACTGAAGCTTTCTTT.

The chain has TRBV30 and TRBJ2-5, with D possibly being TRBD2 (5 bases). The CDR3 has 12 amino acids. V dropped 3 bases and J dropped 5 bases, with 10 bases sitting between them. The germline V gene has CDR1 GTSNPN and CDR2 SVGIG (reference sequence). The CDR3 DNA reads as TGTGCCTGGAGCGATATAGCGGAGACCCAGTACTTC. Translating gives CAWSDIAETQYF.

There are a few counts of this clonotype. The chain joins TRBV4-2 to TRBJ1-3; D unresolved. V was shortened by 3 bases and J by 0 bases, with 12 bases between the two germline ends. CDR1 is LGHNA, CDR2 YNFKEQ, per germline. There are 16 residues in the CDR3. The CDR3 bases are TGTGCCAGCAGCCAGAGTGAAGGGAGCTCTGGAAACACCATATATTTT. Its protein product is CASSQSEGSSGNTIYF.

Comments on this clonotype: No conserved phenylalanine or tryptophan ends this CDR3, so it is likely a read error. The CDR3 is CASSWGQGSDGYTL. Here the CDR3 DNA reads TGCGCCAGCAGCTGGGGACAGGGGTCCGATGGCTACACCCTC. The chain employs TRBV5-1 and TRBJ1-2, with 10 bases aligning to TRBD1. CDR3 length equals 14 residues. Losses at the gene ends were 3 bases for V and 6 bases for J; bases not matched to a gene: 5. Germline lookup yields CDR1 SGHRS and CDR2 YFSETQ.

The V gene is TRBV23-1, the J gene TRBJ1-1; 7 bases agree with TRBD1. TRBV23-1 is an ORF for which the function is uncertain. The CDR3 sequence is 13 residues long. With 8 bases clipped from V and 3 bases from J, the junction kept 6 bases outside the gene matches. The CDR3 here is CASRDREDTEAFF. CDR3 DNA sequence: TGCGCCAGCCGAGACAGGGAGGACACTGAAGCTTTCTTT.

The chain has TRBV6-2 or TRBV6-3 and TRBJ1-2; no definite D call. CDR3 length: 14 residues. Germline CDR1 reads MNHEY; CDR2 reads SVGEGT. V shed 6 bases and J shed 8 bases, with 19 bases lying between them. CDR3 DNA sequence: TGTGCCAGCAGCCCCGGGATCCTCGCACGGGGCTACACCTTC. Its protein is CASSPGILARGYTF.

This clonotype was seen more than once but under ten times. The V call is TRBV6-1, the J call TRBJ1-5; 9 positions match TRBD1. The CDR3 has 15 amino acids. Germline V gene lookup returns CDR1 MNHNS and CDR2 SASEGT. V was clipped by 8 bases and J by 3 bases; unmatched bases: 8. The CDR3 sequence is CASSPGQGHNQPQHF. The DNA of the CDR3 is TGTGCCAGCTCCCCGGGACAGGGTCACAATCAGCCCCAGCATTTT.

This clonotype has just a few counts. The V and J genes are TRBV27 and TRBJ1-3; D uncertain. The CDR3 runs to 13 residues. Germline loops: CDR1 MNHEY, CDR2 SMNVEV (reference sequence). V lost 6 bases, J lost 0 bases, and 6 bases lay in between. The CDR3 sequence: CASRASSGNTIYF. CDR3 nucleotides: TGTGCCAGCAGGGCCAGCTCTGGAAACACCATATATTTT.

This clonotype has just one count. V and J are TRBV7-3 and TRBJ2-1; 12 bases map to TRBD2. Trimming cost V 4 bases and J 6 bases; bases outside gene matches: 7. CDR3 size: 16 residues. Germline CDR1 and CDR2: SGHTA and FQGTGA. The CDR3 loop is CASSSRGTSGLNEQFF. DNA of the CDR3: TGTGCCAGCAGCTCCCGAGGGACTAGCGGGCTCAATGAGCAGTTCTTC.

In this sample, this clonotype turned up a few times. This sequence joins TRBV6-1 and TRBJ2-7; 8 bases are shared with TRBD1. The CDR3 is made up of 14 amino acids. Trimming cost V 8 bases and J 1 base; bases outside gene matches: 7. The germline V gene encodes CDR1 MNHNS and CDR2 SASEGT. CDR3 sequence reads: CASRMTGASYEQYF. In nucleotides, the CDR3 is TGTGCCAGCCGAATGACAGGGGCGTCCTACGAGCAGTACTTC.

V is TRBV7-9 and J is TRBJ1-3; D remains ambiguous. V lost 5 bases and J 4 bases, leaving 15 bases between the germline ends. The CDR3 loop spans 15 amino acids. Germline V lookup: CDR1 SEHNR, CDR2 FQNEAQ (reference sequence). CDR3 residues: CASSPTLAGGNTIYF. The CDR3 nucleotides read TGTGCCAGCAGCCCCACCCTGGCCGGGGGAAACACCATATATTTT.